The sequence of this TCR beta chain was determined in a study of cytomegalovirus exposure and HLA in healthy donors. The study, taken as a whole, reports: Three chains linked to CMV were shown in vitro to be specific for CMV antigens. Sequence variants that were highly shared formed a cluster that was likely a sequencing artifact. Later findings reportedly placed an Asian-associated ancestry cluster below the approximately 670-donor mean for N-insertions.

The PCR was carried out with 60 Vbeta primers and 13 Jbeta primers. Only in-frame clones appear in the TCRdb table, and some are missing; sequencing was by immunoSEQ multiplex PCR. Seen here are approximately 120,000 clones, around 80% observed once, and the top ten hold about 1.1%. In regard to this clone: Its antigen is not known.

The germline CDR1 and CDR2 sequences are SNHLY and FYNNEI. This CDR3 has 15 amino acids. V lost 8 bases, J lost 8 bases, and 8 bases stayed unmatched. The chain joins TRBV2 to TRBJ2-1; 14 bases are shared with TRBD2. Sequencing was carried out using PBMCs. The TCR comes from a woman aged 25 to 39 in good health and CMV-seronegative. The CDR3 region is CASLSGTSGSDEQFF. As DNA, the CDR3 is TGTGCCAGCCTTTCAGGGACTAGCGGGAGCGATGAGCAGTTCTTC.